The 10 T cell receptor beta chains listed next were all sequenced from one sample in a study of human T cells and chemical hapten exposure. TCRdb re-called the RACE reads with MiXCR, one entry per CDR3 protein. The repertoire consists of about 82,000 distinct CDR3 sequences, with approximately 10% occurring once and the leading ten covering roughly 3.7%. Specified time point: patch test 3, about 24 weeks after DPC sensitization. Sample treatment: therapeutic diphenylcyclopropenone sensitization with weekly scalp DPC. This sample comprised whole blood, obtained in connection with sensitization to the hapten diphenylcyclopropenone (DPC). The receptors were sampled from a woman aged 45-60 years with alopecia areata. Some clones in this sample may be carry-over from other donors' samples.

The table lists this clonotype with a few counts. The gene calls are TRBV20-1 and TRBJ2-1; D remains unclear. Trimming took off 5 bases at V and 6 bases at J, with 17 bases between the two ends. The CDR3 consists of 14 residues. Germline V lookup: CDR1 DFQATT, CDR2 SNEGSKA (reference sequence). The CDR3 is CSAPDTFETNEQFF. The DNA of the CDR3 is TGCAGTGCTCCTGACACCTTTGAAACCAATGAGCAGTTCTTC.

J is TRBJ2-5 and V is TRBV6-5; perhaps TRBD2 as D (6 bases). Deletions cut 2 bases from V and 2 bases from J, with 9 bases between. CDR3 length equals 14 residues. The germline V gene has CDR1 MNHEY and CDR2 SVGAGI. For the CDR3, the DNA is TGTGCCAGCAGTTACGCCGGGACTCAAGAGACCCAGTACTTC. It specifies CASSYAGTQETQYF.

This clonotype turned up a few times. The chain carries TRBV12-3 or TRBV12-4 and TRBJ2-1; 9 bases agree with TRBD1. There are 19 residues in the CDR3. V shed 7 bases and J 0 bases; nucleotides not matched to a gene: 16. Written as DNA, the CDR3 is TGTGCCAGCAATCTACACCGGGACAGGGCCCGAAGCTCCTACAATGAGCAGTTCTTC. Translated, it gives CASNLHRDRARSSYNEQFF.

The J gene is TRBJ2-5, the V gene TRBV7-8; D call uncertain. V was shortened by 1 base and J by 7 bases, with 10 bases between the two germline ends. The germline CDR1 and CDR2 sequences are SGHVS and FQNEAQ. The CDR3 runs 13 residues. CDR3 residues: CASSLVGLGTQYF. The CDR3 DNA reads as TGTGCCAGCAGCTTAGTCGGCCTAGGGACCCAGTACTTC.

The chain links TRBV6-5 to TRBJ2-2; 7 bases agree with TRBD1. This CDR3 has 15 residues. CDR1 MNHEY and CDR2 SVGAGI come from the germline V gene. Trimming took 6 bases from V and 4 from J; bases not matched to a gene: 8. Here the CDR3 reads CASRGAGGSTGELFF. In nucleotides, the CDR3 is TGTGCCAGCAGGGGGGCAGGGGGATCCACCGGGGAGCTGTTTTTT.

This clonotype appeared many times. In nucleotides, the CDR3 is TGTGCCAGCTCACCCGCAGGGGTTGAAGCTTTCTTT. It encodes CASSPAGVEAFF. The chain has TRBV18 and TRBJ1-1; possibly TRBD1 for D (6 bases). Trimming cost V 3 bases and J 7 bases, with 9 bases left between them. There are 12 residues in the CDR3. CDR1 is KGHSH and CDR2 is LQKENI in the germline V gene.

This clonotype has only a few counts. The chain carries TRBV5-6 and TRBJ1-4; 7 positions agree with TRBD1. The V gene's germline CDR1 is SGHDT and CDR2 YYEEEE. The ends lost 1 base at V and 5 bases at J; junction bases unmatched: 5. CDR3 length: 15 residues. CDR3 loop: CASSLSGTANEKLFF. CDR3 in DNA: TGTGCCAGCAGCTTGAGTGGGACAGCAAATGAAAAACTGTTTTTT.

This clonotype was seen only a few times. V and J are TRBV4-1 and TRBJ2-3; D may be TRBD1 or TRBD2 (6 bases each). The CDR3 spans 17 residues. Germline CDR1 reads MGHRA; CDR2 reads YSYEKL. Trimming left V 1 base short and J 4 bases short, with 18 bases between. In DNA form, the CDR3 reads TGCGCCAGCAGCCAAGTCCCCGGCCGGGGGCGCGCAGATACGCAGTATTTT. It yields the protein CASSQVPGRGRADTQYF.

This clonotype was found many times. In DNA form, the CDR3 reads TGCGCCAGCAGCCAAGGCGTTGGTCTACTTCAGTACTTC. This codes for CASSQGVGLLQYF. This chain uses TRBV4-1 with TRBJ2-7; no reliable D call. The germline V gene has CDR1 MGHRA and CDR2 YSYEKL. V lost 1 base and J lost 10, with 14 bases in between. CDR3 length: 13 residues.

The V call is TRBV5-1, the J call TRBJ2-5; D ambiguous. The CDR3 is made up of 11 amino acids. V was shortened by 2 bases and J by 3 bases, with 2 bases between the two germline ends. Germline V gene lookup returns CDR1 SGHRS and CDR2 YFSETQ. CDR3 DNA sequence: TGCGCCAGCAGCTTTAAAGAGACCCAGTACTTC. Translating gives CASSFKETQYF.